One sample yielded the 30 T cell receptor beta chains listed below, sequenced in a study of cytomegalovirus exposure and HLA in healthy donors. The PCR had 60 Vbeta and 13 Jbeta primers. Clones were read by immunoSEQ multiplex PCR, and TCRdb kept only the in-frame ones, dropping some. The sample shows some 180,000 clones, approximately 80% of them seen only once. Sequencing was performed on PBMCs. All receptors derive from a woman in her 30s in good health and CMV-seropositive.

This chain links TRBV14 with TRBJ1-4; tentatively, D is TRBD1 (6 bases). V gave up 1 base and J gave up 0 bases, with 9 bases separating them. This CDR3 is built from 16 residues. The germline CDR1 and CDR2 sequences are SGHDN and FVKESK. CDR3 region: CASSQGGRATNEKLFF. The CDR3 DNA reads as TGTGCCAGCAGCCAAGGGGGGCGAGCAACTAATGAAAAACTGTTTTTT.

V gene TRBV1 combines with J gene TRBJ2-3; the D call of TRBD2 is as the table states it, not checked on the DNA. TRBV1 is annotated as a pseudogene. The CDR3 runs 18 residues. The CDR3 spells CTSSQVKLAGGPTDTQYF. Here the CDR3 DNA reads TGCACCAGCAGCCAAGTAAAACTAGCGGGAGGCCCCACAGATACGCAGTATTTT.

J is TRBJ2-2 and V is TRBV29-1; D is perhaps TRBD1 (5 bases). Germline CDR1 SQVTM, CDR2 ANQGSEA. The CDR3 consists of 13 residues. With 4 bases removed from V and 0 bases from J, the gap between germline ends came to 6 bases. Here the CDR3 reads CSVGQPNTGELFF. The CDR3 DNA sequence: TGCAGCGTTGGACAGCCGAACACCGGGGAGCTGTTTTTT.

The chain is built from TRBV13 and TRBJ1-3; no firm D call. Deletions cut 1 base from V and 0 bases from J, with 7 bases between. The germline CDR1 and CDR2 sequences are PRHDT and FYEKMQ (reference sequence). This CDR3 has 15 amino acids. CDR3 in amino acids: CASSLVGISGNTIYF. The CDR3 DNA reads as TGTGCCAGCAGCTTAGTGGGCATCTCTGGAAACACCATATATTTT.

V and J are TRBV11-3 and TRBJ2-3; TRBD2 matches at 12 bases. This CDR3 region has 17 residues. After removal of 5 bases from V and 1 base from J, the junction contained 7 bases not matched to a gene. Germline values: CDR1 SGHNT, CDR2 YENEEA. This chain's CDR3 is CASSHPLAGGGTDTQYF. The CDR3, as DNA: TGTGCCAGCAGCCATCCACTAGCGGGAGGAGGCACAGATACGCAGTATTTT.

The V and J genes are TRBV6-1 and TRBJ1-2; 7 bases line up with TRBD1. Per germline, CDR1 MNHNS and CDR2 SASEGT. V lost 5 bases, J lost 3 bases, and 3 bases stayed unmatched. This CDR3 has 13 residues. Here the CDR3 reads CASSRDSYYGYTF. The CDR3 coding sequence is TGTGCCAGCAGTCGGGACAGCTACTATGGCTACACCTTC.

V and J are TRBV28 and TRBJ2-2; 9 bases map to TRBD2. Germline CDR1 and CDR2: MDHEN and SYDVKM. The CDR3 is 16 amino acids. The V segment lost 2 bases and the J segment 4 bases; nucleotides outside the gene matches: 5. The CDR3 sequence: CASSLVSGSGTGELFF. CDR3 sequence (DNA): TGTGCCAGCAGTTTAGTTAGCGGGAGTGGCACCGGGGAGCTGTTTTTT.

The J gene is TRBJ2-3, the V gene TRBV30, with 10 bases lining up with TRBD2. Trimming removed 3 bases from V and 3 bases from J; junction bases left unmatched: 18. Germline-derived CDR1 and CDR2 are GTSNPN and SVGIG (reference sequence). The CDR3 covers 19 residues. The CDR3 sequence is CAWSHLNPLLAGMTDTQYF. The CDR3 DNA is TGTGCCTGGAGCCACCTTAACCCCCTACTAGCGGGGATGACAGATACGCAGTATTTT.

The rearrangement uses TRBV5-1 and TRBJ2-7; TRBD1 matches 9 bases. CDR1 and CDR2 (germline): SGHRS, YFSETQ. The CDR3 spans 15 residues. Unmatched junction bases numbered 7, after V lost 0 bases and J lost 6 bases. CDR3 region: CASSLEGDRAREQYF. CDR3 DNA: TGCGCCAGCAGCTTGGAAGGGGACAGGGCCCGCGAGCAGTACTTC.

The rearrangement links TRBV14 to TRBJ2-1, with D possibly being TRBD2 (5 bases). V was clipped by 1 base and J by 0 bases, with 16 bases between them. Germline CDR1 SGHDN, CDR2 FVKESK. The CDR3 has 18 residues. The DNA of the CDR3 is TGTGCCAGCAGCCAAGTTACCTCTAGGAGGAGCTCCTACAATGAGCAGTTCTTC. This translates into CASSQVTSRRSSYNEQFF.

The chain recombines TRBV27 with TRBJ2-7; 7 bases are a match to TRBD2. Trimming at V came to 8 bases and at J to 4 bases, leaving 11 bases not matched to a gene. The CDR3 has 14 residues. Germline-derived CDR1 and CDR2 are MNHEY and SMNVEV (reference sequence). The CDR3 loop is CASGLGTTVYEQYF. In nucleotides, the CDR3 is TGTGCCAGCGGCCTCGGGACTACCGTTTACGAGCAGTACTTC.

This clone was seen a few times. The CDR3 protein is CASSSGLAGFTDTQYF. DNA for the CDR3: TGTGCCAGCAGCTCCGGACTAGCGGGGTTCACAGATACGCAGTATTTT. The genes are TRBV11-2 and TRBJ2-3; 12 bases are shared with TRBD2. This CDR3 region has 16 residues. The V segment lost 4 bases and the J segment 2 bases; nucleotides outside the gene matches: 4. CDR1 SGHAT and CDR2 FQNNGV come from the germline V gene.

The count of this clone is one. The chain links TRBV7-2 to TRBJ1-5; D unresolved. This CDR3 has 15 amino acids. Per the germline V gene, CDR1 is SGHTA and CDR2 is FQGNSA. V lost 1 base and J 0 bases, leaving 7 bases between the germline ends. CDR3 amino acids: CASSLGAHSNQPQHF. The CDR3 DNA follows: TGTGCCAGCAGCTTAGGGGCCCATAGCAATCAGCCCCAGCATTTT.

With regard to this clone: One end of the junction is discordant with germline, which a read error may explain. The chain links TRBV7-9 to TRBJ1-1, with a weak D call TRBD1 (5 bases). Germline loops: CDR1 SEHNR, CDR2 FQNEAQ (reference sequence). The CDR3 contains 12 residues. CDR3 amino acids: CSSSSQGRKAFF. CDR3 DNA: TGTTCCAGCAGCTCGCAGGGTAGGAAAGCTTTCTTT.

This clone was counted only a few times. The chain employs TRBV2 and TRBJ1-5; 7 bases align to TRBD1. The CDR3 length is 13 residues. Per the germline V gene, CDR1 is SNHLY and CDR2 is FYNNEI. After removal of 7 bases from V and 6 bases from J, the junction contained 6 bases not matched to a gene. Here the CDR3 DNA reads TGTGCCAGCACAAGACAGGGTGGTCAGCCCCAGCATTTT. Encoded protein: CASTRQGGQPQHF.

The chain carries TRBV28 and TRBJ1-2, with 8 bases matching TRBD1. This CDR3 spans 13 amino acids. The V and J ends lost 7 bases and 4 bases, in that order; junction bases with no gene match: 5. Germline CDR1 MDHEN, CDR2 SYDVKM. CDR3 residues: CASTRTGIYGYTF. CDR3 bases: TGTGCCAGCACTAGGACAGGGATCTATGGCTACACCTTC.

CDR3: CASSYREGGTGELFF. CDR3 nucleotide sequence: TGTGCCAGCAGTTACCGGGAGGGCGGCACCGGGGAGCTGTTTTTT. The V call is TRBV6-5, the J call TRBJ2-2, with TRBD2 matching over 8 bases. V lost 2 bases, J lost 4 bases, and 3 bases stayed unmatched. CDR3 length equals 15 residues. The germline V gene has CDR1 MNHEY and CDR2 SVGAGI.

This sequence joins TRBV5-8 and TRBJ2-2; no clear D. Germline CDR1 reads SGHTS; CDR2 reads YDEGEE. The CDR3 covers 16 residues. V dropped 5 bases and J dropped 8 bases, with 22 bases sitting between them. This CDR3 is CASSDPQVPILGELFF. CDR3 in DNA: TGTGCCAGCAGTGACCCTCAGGTCCCCATTTTAGGGGAGCTGTTTTTT.

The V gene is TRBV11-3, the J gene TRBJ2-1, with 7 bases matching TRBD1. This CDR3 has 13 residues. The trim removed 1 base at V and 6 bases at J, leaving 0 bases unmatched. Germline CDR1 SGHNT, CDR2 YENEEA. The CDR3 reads CASSLGQGNEQFF. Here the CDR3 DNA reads TGTGCCAGCAGCTTAGGACAGGGCAATGAGCAGTTCTTC.

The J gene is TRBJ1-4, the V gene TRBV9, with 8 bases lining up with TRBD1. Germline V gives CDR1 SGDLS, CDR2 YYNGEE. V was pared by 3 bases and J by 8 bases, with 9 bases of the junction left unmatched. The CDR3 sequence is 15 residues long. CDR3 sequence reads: CASSETTGGNEKLFF. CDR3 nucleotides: TGTGCCAGCAGCGAAACCACAGGGGGGAACGAAAAACTGTTTTTT.

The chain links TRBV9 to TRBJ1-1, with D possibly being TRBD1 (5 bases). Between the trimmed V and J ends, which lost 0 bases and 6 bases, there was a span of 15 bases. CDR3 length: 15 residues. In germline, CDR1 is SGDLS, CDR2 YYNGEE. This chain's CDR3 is CASSVEAGRDAEAFF. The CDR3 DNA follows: TGTGCCAGCAGCGTAGAGGCGGGGCGGGACGCTGAAGCTTTCTTT.

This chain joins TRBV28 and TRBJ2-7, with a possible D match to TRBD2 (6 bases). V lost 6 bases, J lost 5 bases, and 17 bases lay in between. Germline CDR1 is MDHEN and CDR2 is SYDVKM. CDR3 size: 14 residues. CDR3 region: CASSIPGLIHEQYF. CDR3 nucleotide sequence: TGTGCCAGCAGCATTCCGGGACTTATACACGAGCAGTACTTC.

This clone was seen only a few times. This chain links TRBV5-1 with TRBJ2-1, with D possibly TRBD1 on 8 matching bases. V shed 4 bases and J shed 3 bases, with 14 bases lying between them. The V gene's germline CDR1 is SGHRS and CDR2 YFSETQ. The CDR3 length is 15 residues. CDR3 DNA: TGCGCCAGCAGCCAGGGGGCGGGGGTCTACAATGAGCAGTTCTTC. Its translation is CASSQGAGVYNEQFF.

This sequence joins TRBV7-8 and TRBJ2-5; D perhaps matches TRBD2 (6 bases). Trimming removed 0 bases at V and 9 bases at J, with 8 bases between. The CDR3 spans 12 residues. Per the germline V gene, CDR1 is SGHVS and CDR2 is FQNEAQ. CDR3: CASSLAGEAQYF. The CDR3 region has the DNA TGTGCCAGCAGCTTAGCGGGGGAGGCCCAGTACTTC.

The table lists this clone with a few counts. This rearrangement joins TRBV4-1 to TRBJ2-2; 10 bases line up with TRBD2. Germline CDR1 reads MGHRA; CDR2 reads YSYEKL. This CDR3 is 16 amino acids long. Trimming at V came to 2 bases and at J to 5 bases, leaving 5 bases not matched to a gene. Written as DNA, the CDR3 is TGCGCCAGCAGCCAAAGAGCGGGAGGGGGGACCGGGGAGCTGTTTTTT. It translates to CASSQRAGGGTGELFF.

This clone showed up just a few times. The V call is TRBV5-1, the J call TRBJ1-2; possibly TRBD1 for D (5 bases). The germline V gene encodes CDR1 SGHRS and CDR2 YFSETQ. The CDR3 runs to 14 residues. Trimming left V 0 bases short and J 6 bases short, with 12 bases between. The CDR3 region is CASSLAIGADGYTF. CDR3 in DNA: TGCGCCAGCAGCTTGGCCATAGGGGCGGATGGCTACACCTTC.

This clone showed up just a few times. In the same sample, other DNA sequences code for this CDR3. The CDR3, as DNA: TGCGCCAGCAGCTTGGGCGCTTCGAACACTGAAGCTTTCTTT. It is translated as CASSLGASNTEAFF. The chain combines TRBV5-1 with TRBJ1-1; D is undetermined. The CDR3 length is 14 residues. V dropped 0 bases and J dropped 1 base, with 7 bases sitting between them. Germline CDR1 and CDR2: SGHRS and YFSETQ.

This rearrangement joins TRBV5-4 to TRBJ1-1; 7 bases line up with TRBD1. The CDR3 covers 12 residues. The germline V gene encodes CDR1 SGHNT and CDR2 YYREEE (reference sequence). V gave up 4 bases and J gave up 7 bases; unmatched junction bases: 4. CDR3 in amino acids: CASSRRGVEAFF. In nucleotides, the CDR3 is TGTGCCAGCAGCCGCAGGGGGGTTGAAGCTTTCTTT. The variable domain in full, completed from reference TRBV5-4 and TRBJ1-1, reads ETGVTQSPTHLIKTRGQQVTLRCSSQSGHNTVSWYQQALGQGPQFIFQYYREEENGRGNFPPRFSGLQFPNYSSELNVNALELDDSALYLCASSRRGVEAFFGQGTRLTVV.

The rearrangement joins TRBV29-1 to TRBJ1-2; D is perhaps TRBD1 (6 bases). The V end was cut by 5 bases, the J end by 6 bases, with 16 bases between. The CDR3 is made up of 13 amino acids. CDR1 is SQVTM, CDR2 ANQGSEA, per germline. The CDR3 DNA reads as TGCAGCGTTACCGGCAGGGGAAGTAATGGCTACACCTTC. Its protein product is CSVTGRGSNGYTF.

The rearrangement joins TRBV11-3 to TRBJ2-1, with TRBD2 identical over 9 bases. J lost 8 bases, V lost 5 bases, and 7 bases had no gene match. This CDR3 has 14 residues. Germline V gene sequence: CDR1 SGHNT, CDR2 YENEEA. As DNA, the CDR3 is TGTGCCAGCAGCCTTAGCGGGAGTGTAGATGAGCAGTTCTTC. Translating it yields CASSLSGSVDEQFF. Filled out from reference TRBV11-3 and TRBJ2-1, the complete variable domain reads EAGVVQSPRYKIIEKKQPVAFWCNPISGHNTLYWYLQNLGQGPELLIRYENEEAVDDSQLPKDRFSAERLKGVDSTLKIQPAELGDSAVYLCASSLSGSVDEQFFGPGTRLTVL.